Listed below are T cell receptor beta chains from one sample, sequenced in a study of post-analysis software for immune sequencing data. TCRdb independently ran MiXCR on the PCR reads; one entry per CDR3 protein. The sample lists about half a million distinct CDR3 sequences, 40% to 55% occurring once. Sequenced: blood. The receptor set was obtained from a girl between 10 and 17 years old with multiple sclerosis. CDR3s include the opening cysteine and the closing phenylalanine or tryptophan. A D gene is named only where the DNA matches it firmly. Rows give clone size only sometimes, using once, few, many, or a class for an expanded clone.

>TRBJ1-2|TRBV5-1|few|.
TGCGCCAGCAGCTTGGGGGAGGACTATGGCTACACCTTC
CASSLGEDYGYTF
>TRBJ1-2|TRBV7-2|.|.
TGTGCCAGCAGCTCAGAATATAACTATGGCTACACCTTC
CASSSEYNYGYTF
>TRBJ1-1|TRBV20-1|.|.
TGCAGTGCTAGAGGAACAGGTGGCACTGAAGCTTTCTTT
CSARGTGGTEAFF
>TRBJ1-1|TRBV4-1|.|.
TGCGCCAGCAGCCACCCCAACTTCGGCACTGAAGCTTTCTTT
CASSHPNFGTEAFF
>TRBJ1-1|TRBV5-1|.|TRBD1
TGCGCCAGCAGCCTCCAAGGACAGGGTATGAACACTGAAGCTTTCTTT
CASSLQGQGMNTEAFF
>TRBJ2-1|TRBV3-1|few|.
TGTGCCAGCAGCCAACAGGGGCTATACAATGAGCAGTTCTTC
CASSQQGLYNEQFF
>TRBJ2-7|TRBV3-1|few|TRBD2
TGTGCCAGCAGCCAAGATTGGGGGACTAGCGGAGCGGTGAGGTACTTC
CASSQDWGTSGAVRYF
>TRBJ2-7|TRBV20-1|.|.
TGCAGTGCCGGGCTTCAGGTTTACGAGCGGTACTTC
CSAGLQVYERYF
>TRBJ2-7|TRBV27|.|.
TGTGCCAGCAGTTTTGGCATAGCCTACGAGCAGTACTTC
CASSFGIAYEQYF
>TRBJ2-7|TRBV20-1|few|.
TGCAGTGCCCTAGGGAGTTTTTACGAGCAGTACTTC
CSALGSFYEQYF
>TRBJ1-2|TRBV29-1|few|TRBD1
TGCAGCGCGACAGGGCGGTTTAACTATGGCTACACCTTC
CSATGRFNYGYTF
>TRBJ2-1|TRBV7-9|.|.
TGTGCCAGCAGCGCTATTGGGCTAGAGAACAATGAGCGGTTCTTC
CASSAIGLENNERFF
>TRBJ2-7|TRBV2|.|TRBD2
TGTGCCAGCATAAGGGCTAGCGGTTACTACGAGCAGTACTTC
CASIRASGYYEQYF
>TRBJ2-7|TRBV6-2/TRBV6-3|.|.
TGTGCCAGCAGTTACCCGGGGAGGACGGTCTACGAGCAGTACTTC
CASSYPGRTVYEQYF
>TRBJ2-7|TRBV28|.|.
TGTGCCAGCACCCCACCAACGGGACAAGAATATGCTGAGCAGTACTTC
CASTPPTGQEYAEQYF
>TRBJ2-7|TRBV6-2/TRBV6-3|.|.
TGTGCCAGCAGTTACAGTCCTAGCGACTACGAGCAGTACTTC
CASSYSPSDYEQYF
>TRBJ2-3|TRBV24-1|.|TRBD2
TGTGCCAGCGGACTAGCGGGAGGGCCGTATACGCAGTATTTT
CASGLAGGPYTQYF
>TRBJ2-1|TRBV6-6|.|.
TGTGCCAGCAGTGCAGGACTTCTCAATGAGCAGTTCTTC
CASSAGLLNEQFF
>TRBJ2-7|TRBV6-5|few|TRBD1
TGTGCCAGCAATAGGAGGTCGGACAGGGGCCCCTACGAGCAGTACTTC
CASNRRSDRGPYEQYF
>TRBJ2-5|TRBV12-3/TRBV12-4|.|TRBD1
TGTGCCAGCACCCTTAGACAGGGTTGGGAGACCCAGTACTTC
CASTLRQGWETQYF
>TRBJ2-7|TRBV7-8|.|.
TGTGCCAGCAGCTTAGGGGCTTTCCCATACGAGCAGTACTTC
CASSLGAFPYEQYF
>TRBJ2-7|TRBV10-3|few|.
TGTGCCATCAGTGAGTCTGGGCGGGCCTACGAGCAGTACTTC
CAISESGRAYEQYF
>TRBJ2-1|TRBV20-1|.|TRBD2
TGCAGTGCTAGTCCGGCTAGCGGGAGGAGTGGTGAGCAGTTCTTC
CSASPASGRSGEQFF
>TRBJ1-1|TRBV7-8|.|.
TGTGCCAGCAGCTCAGAGGCGTGGGAGAACACTGAAGCTTTCTTT
CASSSEAWENTEAFF
>TRBJ2-1|TRBV3-1|.|TRBD1
TGTGCCAGCAGCCAACCAGGAAGGGGGCGCGCGAATGAGCAGTTCTTC
CASSQPGRGRANEQFF
>TRBJ2-7|TRBV7-2|few|TRBD2
TGTGCCAGCAGCTTAGCGGGGGGACTAGCGGTAGAGCAGTACTTC
CASSLAGGLAVEQYF
>TRBJ2-7|TRBV29-1|.|.
TGCAGCGTTGGGTATCGGCAGGGAGCCTACGAGCAGTACTTC
CSVGYRQGAYEQYF
>TRBJ2-6|TRBV27|few|.
TGTGCCAGCAGTTTAGGGCAGGGGACTGGGGCCAACGTCCTGACTTTC
CASSLGQGTGANVLTF
>TRBJ2-7|TRBV5-5|few|.
TGTGCCAGCAGCTTGAGGCCGGGCGAGAGGGACGAGCAGTACTTC
CASSLRPGERDEQYF
>TRBJ1-5|TRBV6-6|.|TRBD1
TGTGCCAGCAGTTACTCGAACAGGGGGCTGAATCAGCCCCAGCATTTT
CASSYSNRGLNQPQHF
>TRBJ2-7|TRBV12-3/TRBV12-4|many|TRBD1
TGTGCCAGCTCACCACGGACAGGAGCCTACGAGCAGTACTTC
CASSPRTGAYEQYF
>TRBJ2-3|TRBV29-1|.|TRBD2
TGCAGCGCCAGGAAACTAGCGGGGTCTAGCACAGATACGCAGTATTTT
CSARKLAGSSTDTQYF
>TRBJ2-1|TRBV2|few|.
TGTGCCAGCACCGGGTCACCCCAGGGGTACAATGAGCAGTTCTTC
CASTGSPQGYNEQFF
>TRBJ2-5|TRBV18|.|TRBD1
TGTGCCAGCTCCCGCAGACAGGGAGAAGGCGAGACCCAGTACTTC
CASSRRQGEGETQYF
>TRBJ2-1|TRBV6-5|many|.
TGTGCCAGCAGTAGCGGATCCTACAATGAGCAGTTCTTC
CASSSGSYNEQFF
>TRBJ2-7|TRBV20-1|few|.
TGCAGTGCTAGAGATCTAGGGTCTGCCGCCTACGAGCAGTACTTC
CSARDLGSAAYEQYF
>TRBJ2-1|TRBV7-2|few|TRBD2
TGTGCCAGCAGCTTAGGGGGCCTAGCGGATAATGAGCAGTTCTTC
CASSLGGLADNEQFF
>TRBJ2-1|TRBV7-3|.|TRBD2
TGTGCCAGCAGGGGGACTAGCGGACCATACAATGAGCAGTTCTTC
CASRGTSGPYNEQFF
>TRBJ2-7|TRBV28|few|TRBD2
TGTGCCGGCAGTTTTAGAGCGGGAGCCTCCTACGAGCAGTACTTC
CAGSFRAGASYEQYF
>TRBJ2-1|TRBV29-1|few|TRBD2
TGCAGCGTTGGACTAGCGGGAGCCAATGAGCAGTTCTTC
CSVGLAGANEQFF
>TRBJ1-1|TRBV20-1|.|.
TGCAGTGCCACAAGGCCAGGGGCCCTGAACACTGAAGCTTTCTTT
CSATRPGALNTEAFF
>TRBJ1-4|TRBV20-1|few|TRBD1
TGCAGTGCTTCCCGGACAGGGTTGGAAAAACTGTTTTTT
CSASRTGLEKLFF
>TRBJ2-2|TRBV4-2|.|.
TGTGCCAGCAGCCCACCGGACATGAACCGGGAGCTGTTTTTT
CASSPPDMNRELFF
>TRBJ2-3|TRBV7-2|.|.
TGTGCCAGCAGCGTAGCAGCGGATACGCAGTATTTT
CASSVAADTQYF
>TRBJ2-7|TRBV28|.|TRBD1
TGTGCCAGCAGTTCGGGGGGGACAGGGGCCTACGAGCAGTACTTC
CASSSGGTGAYEQYF
>TRBJ1-1|TRBV6-2/TRBV6-3|.|.
TGTGCCAGCAGTTACAGGGAGTGGACTGAAGCTTTCTTT
CASSYREWTEAFF
>TRBJ2-1|TRBV6-1|.|.
TGTGCCAGCAGTGAAATCCTCGGCAATGAGCAGTTCTTC
CASSEILGNEQFF
>TRBJ2-7|TRBV29-1|.|.
TGCAGCGTTGAAGGGTCCGCGGACCAGCCGGCCTACGAGCAGTACTTC
CSVEGSADQPAYEQYF